One sample yielded the 17 T cell receptor beta chains listed below, sequenced in a study of blood T cell repertoires in COVID-19. Libraries were prepared by immunoSEQ multiplex PCR; TCRdb keeps only in-frame clonotypes and omits some of them. Here the sample spans roughly 250,000 clones, roughly 87% being singletons. Sequenced: peripheral blood. Receptors originate from a man aged 55 to 69 who had recovered from COVID-19.

The CDR3: CASKPEGQAGANVLTF. The DNA for the CDR3 is TGTGCCAGTAAGCCCGAGGGACAGGCTGGGGCCAACGTCCTGACTTTC. The rearrangement uses TRBV19 and TRBJ2-6; 8 bases are a match to TRBD1. The length of the CDR3 is 16 residues. Germline CDR1 LNHDA, CDR2 SQIVND (reference sequence). The trim removed 7 bases at V and 2 bases at J, leaving 7 bases unmatched.

The chain couples TRBV5-1 to TRBJ2-6; 7 bases map to TRBD1. This CDR3 comprises 18 residues. The V and J ends lost 3 bases and 0 bases, in that order; junction bases with no gene match: 9. Germline V gives CDR1 SGHRS, CDR2 YFSETQ. CDR3 in amino acids: CASSSKGTASSGANVLTF. The CDR3 nucleotides read TGCGCCAGCAGCTCGAAGGGGACAGCCAGCTCTGGGGCCAACGTCCTGACTTTC.

The gene calls are TRBV6-5 and TRBJ2-2; 11 positions match TRBD2. Trimming cost V 4 bases and J 7 bases; bases outside gene matches: 5. There are 15 residues in the CDR3. Per germline, CDR1 MNHEY and CDR2 SVGAGI. The CDR3 loop reads CASSLAGGPGGELFF. DNA for the CDR3: TGTGCCAGCAGTTTAGCGGGGGGGCCCGGCGGGGAGCTGTTTTTT.

V and J are TRBV19 and TRBJ2-7, with 10 bases aligning to TRBD2. From germline, CDR1 is LNHDA and CDR2 SQIVND (reference sequence). The CDR3 length is 14 residues. Germline trimming cut 7 bases from V and 6 bases from J; bases unmatched to any gene: 9. In DNA, the CDR3 is TGTGCCAGTATTCCCCAGCGGGGGGGTTTCGAGCAGTACTTC. Protein: CASIPQRGGFEQYF.

The V gene is TRBV5-4, the J gene TRBJ1-3; TRBD1 matches at 8 bases. The J segment lost 4 bases and the V segment lost 10 bases, leaving 10 bases of the junction unmatched. The germline V gene encodes CDR1 SGHNT and CDR2 YYREEE (reference sequence). The CDR3 consists of 14 residues. The CDR3 here is CAAQRQGAGNTIYF. CDR3 DNA: TGTGCCGCGCAACGGCAGGGGGCGGGAAACACCATATATTTT.

This chain uses TRBV5-1 with TRBJ2-7, with 9 bases matching TRBD1. Per germline, CDR1 SGHRS and CDR2 YFSETQ. The CDR3 consists of 15 residues. The V and J ends lost 3 bases and 2 bases, in that order; junction bases with no gene match: 6. The CDR3 bases are TGCGCCAGCAGCTGGGGACAGGGTGGACCCTACGAGCAGTACTTC. Translated: CASSWGQGGPYEQYF.

This clone was seen just once. The chain has TRBV5-4 and TRBJ2-3; TRBD2 agrees at 12 bases. V trimming: 0 bases; J trimming: 0 bases; junction bases outside the gene matches: 5. CDR1 SGHNT and CDR2 YYREEE come from the germline V gene (reference sequence). This CDR3 is built from 18 residues. The CDR3 loop reads CASSLAPSGGGSTDTQYF. As DNA, the CDR3 is TGTGCCAGCAGCTTGGCCCCTAGCGGGGGGGGGAGCACAGATACGCAGTATTTT.

As to this clone: Distinct nucleotide sequences in the sample also encode this CDR3. The chain combines TRBV24-1 with TRBJ1-5, with TRBD1 identical over 7 bases. Trimming took 6 bases from V and 3 from J; bases not matched to a gene: 4. Germline values: CDR1 KGHDR, CDR2 SFDVKD. This CDR3 region has 14 residues. The CDR3 DNA follows: TGTGCCACCAGTTCGGGACAGCCCAATCAGCCCCAGCATTTT. It yields the protein CATSSGQPNQPQHF.

The V and J genes are TRBV6-5 and TRBJ1-6, with TRBD1 matching 11 bases. In germline, CDR1 is MNHEY, CDR2 SVGAGI. This CDR3 has 15 residues. V lost 5 bases, J lost 9 bases, and 6 bases stayed unmatched. The CDR3 protein is CASSTPGQGGSPLHF. The CDR3 nucleotides read TGTGCCAGCAGTACTCCGGGACAGGGGGGTTCACCCCTCCACTTT.

This clone was picked up one time. The rearrangement joins TRBV5-1 to TRBJ2-5; 12 nucleotides agree with TRBD1. The germline gives CDR1 SGHRS, CDR2 YFSETQ. CDR3 length: 16 residues. V lost 4 bases, J lost 4 bases, and 8 bases stayed unmatched. The CDR3 loop is CASSPGTGGGGETQYF. The CDR3 bases are TGCGCCAGCAGCCCGGGGACAGGGGGCGGAGGAGAGACCCAGTACTTC.

This clone appeared a single time. The chain couples TRBV2 to TRBJ2-6; D remains ambiguous. This CDR3 contains 16 residues. The germline V gene has CDR1 SNHLY and CDR2 FYNNEI. V shed 4 bases and J shed 1 base, with 11 bases lying between them. The CDR3 protein is CASSATTLSGANVLTF. Written as DNA, the CDR3 is TGTGCCAGCAGTGCGACAACCTTATCTGGGGCCAACGTCCTGACTTTC. The entire variable domain, with the rest obtained from reference TRBV2 and TRBJ2-6, is as follows: EPEVTQTPSHQVTQMGQEVILRCVPISNHLYFYWYRQILGQKVEFLVSFYNNEISEKSEIFDDQFSVERPDGSNFTLKIRSTKLEDSAMYFCASSATTLSGANVLTFGAGSRLTVL.

The genes are TRBV7-6 and TRBJ2-5; D is unclear. The V end was cut by 1 base, the J end by 1 base, with 10 bases between. The CDR3 totals 15 residues. Germline loops: CDR1 SGHVS, CDR2 FNYEAQ. The CDR3 region is CASSLDLYAQETQYF. The CDR3 DNA is TGTGCCAGCAGCTTAGACCTATACGCCCAAGAGACCCAGTACTTC.

The gene calls are TRBV7-7 and TRBJ1-3; possible D gene TRBD1, 6 bases. From germline, CDR1 is SSHAT and CDR2 FNYEAQ (reference sequence). The CDR3 covers 15 residues. V gave up 5 bases and J gave up 7 bases, with 18 bases separating them. The CDR3 DNA is TGTGCCAGCAGCCCAGGGGCAGGACGGGCTAACACCATATATTTT. Its translation is CASSPGAGRANTIYF.

The V gene is TRBV5-1, the J gene TRBJ2-5, with unresolved D. Germline CDR1 and CDR2: SGHRS and YFSETQ. This CDR3 contains 13 residues. Trimming stripped 2 bases from V and 2 bases from J, with 7 bases between. CDR3 nucleotide sequence: TGCGCCAGCAGCTTTTATCAGCAAGAGACCCAGTACTTC. Its translation: CASSFYQQETQYF.

V usage is TRBV20-1 and J usage is TRBJ1-2; 7 bases are a match to TRBD1. Per germline, CDR1 DFQATT and CDR2 SNEGSKA (reference sequence). The CDR3 totals 15 residues. V dropped 3 bases and J dropped 7; count of bases not matched to a gene: 14. The CDR3, as DNA: TGCAGTGCTAGTTCTTTTGGGACAGCAGGCGGTGGCTACACCTTC. Amino acid sequence: CSASSFGTAGGGYTF.

The rearrangement uses TRBV6-6 and TRBJ1-2; D not resolved. Deletions cut 3 bases from V and 3 bases from J, with 11 bases between. The CDR3 has 14 amino acids. CDR1 MNHNY and CDR2 SVGAGI come from the germline V gene (reference sequence). The CDR3 DNA sequence: TGTGCCAGCAGTTATGGGCGTGCACACTATGGCTACACCTTC. Its translation: CASSYGRAHYGYTF.

V gene TRBV5-1 combines with J gene TRBJ2-1, with TRBD2 matching 10 bases. V shed 3 bases and J 7 bases; nucleotides not matched to a gene: 10. The CDR3 covers 16 residues. CDR1 is SGHRS and CDR2 is YFSETQ in the germline V gene. CDR3 bases: TGCGCCAGCAGCTCCCTACTAGCGGGGCTAGGGAATGAGCAGTTCTTC. Amino acid sequence: CASSSLLAGLGNEQFF.